Listed here are 28 T cell receptor beta chains from one sample, sequenced in a study of blood T cell repertoires in COVID-19. Repertoires were generated with immunoSEQ multiplex PCR, while TCRdb's copy carries only in-frame clones and drops some. Altogether hundreds of thousands of clones are present, 85% to 90% being singletons, with the ten largest covering roughly 0.25%. The sequencing sample was made of peripheral blood. Every receptor here comes from a woman aged 18-29 years with acute or convalescent COVID-19.

The rearrangement links TRBV9 to TRBJ1-3, with unresolved D. The CDR3 has 17 residues. The V and J ends lost 0 bases and 0 bases respectively, with 13 bases between them. Germline lookup yields CDR1 SGDLS and CDR2 YYNGEE. The CDR3 DNA reads TGTGCCAGCAGCGTAGAAGGAAGCCGGAGCTCTGGAAACACCATATATTTT. As protein: CASSVEGSRSSGNTIYF.

The chain couples TRBV10-3 to TRBJ1-1; TRBD1 matches 7 bases. Trimming cost V 5 bases and J 7 bases; bases outside gene matches: 4. CDR1 and CDR2 (germline): ENHRY, SYGVKD. The length of the CDR3 is 12 residues. DNA for the CDR3: TGTGCCATCAGTAGACAGGGTAATGAAGCTTTCTTT. Amino acids: CAISRQGNEAFF.

CDR3 bases: TGTGCCAGCAGTTTAGCCGGGACAGCTAACTATGGCTACACCTTC. Translating it yields CASSLAGTANYGYTF. V gene TRBV27 combines with J gene TRBJ1-2; 7 bases are a match to TRBD1. The germline V gene encodes CDR1 MNHEY and CDR2 SMNVEV (reference sequence). This CDR3 contains 15 residues. V lost 2 bases to trimming and J lost 0 bases; unmatched junction nucleotides: 3.

The J gene is TRBJ2-3, the V gene TRBV4-1; no definite D call. Trimming removed 0 bases from V and 1 base from J, with 11 bases in between. CDR3 length: 16 residues. Germline CDR1 and CDR2: MGHRA and YSYEKL. CDR3 in amino acids: CASSQDSVVGTDTQYF. The CDR3 coding sequence is TGCGCCAGCAGCCAAGATTCGGTGGTCGGCACAGATACGCAGTATTTT.

The V call is TRBV10-3, the J call TRBJ2-3, with 7 positions matching TRBD1. Germline CDR1 ENHRY, CDR2 SYGVKD. The CDR3 spans 14 residues. V dropped 9 bases and J dropped 3; count of bases not matched to a gene: 9. CDR3 sequence: CAIQTGDWTDTQYF. As DNA, the CDR3 is TGTGCCATACAAACAGGGGATTGGACAGATACGCAGTATTTT.

The V and J genes are TRBV6-5 and TRBJ2-7; the match to TRBD2 covers 14 bases. The germline CDR1 and CDR2 sequences are MNHEY and SVGAGI. This CDR3 has 15 amino acids. Unmatched junction bases numbered 7, after V lost 4 bases and J lost 8 bases. CDR3 nucleotide sequence: TGTGCCAGCAGTTTGGAGACTAGCGGGGGGGCAAAGCAGTACTTC. Residues: CASSLETSGGAKQYF.

The chain joins TRBV18 to TRBJ2-7, with 7 bases matching TRBD2. J was trimmed by 6 bases and V by 3 bases; bases with no gene match: 8. This CDR3 has 14 amino acids. Germline V CDR1 and CDR2: KGHSH, LQKENI. This chain's CDR3 is CASSPGGTAPEQYF. The DNA for the CDR3 is TGTGCCAGCTCACCGGGGGGGACCGCTCCCGAGCAGTACTTC.

The CDR3: CASSVGRTGKNTEAFF. The CDR3, as DNA: TGTGCCAGCAGCGTAGGTAGGACAGGGAAGAACACTGAAGCTTTCTTT. V usage is TRBV9 and J usage is TRBJ1-1; 8 nucleotides agree with TRBD1. The CDR3 is made up of 16 amino acids. Germline V gene data show CDR1 as SGDLS and CDR2 as YYNGEE. Trimming cost V 0 bases and J 1 base; bases outside gene matches: 5.

This sequence joins TRBV27 and TRBJ2-3; 10 positions agree with TRBD2. The germline CDR1 and CDR2 sequences are MNHEY and SMNVEV (reference sequence). Trimming removed 2 bases from V and 3 bases from J; junction bases left unmatched: 8. This CDR3 contains 17 residues. Written as DNA, the CDR3 is TGTGCCAGCAGTTTACGGGGGCTTAGCGGGGGGACAGATACGCAGTATTTT. This translates into CASSLRGLSGGTDTQYF.

The V gene is TRBV11-3, the J gene TRBJ1-3; no definite D call. V gave up 2 bases and J gave up 3 bases, with 5 bases separating them. Germline CDR1 reads SGHNT; CDR2 reads YENEEA. This CDR3 has 13 residues. The CDR3 spells CASSLKSGNTIYF. CDR3 nucleotides: TGTGCCAGCAGCTTAAAGAGTGGAAACACCATATATTTT.

On this clone: The limits of the CDR3 on the DNA are not certain, so only TCRdb's listed CDR3 is given. The chain uses TRBV4-1 and TRBJ1-5. Per the germline V gene, CDR1 is MGHRA and CDR2 is YSYEKL. The CDR3 totals 18 residues, both ends included. The CDR3 here is CASSAGGLLGMGNQPQHF.

This clone has just one count. This chain connects TRBV6-6 to TRBJ1-2; D possibly corresponds to TRBD1 (5 bases). V shed 6 bases and J shed 3 bases, with 20 bases lying between them. The germline gives CDR1 MNHNY, CDR2 SVGAGI (reference sequence). This CDR3 spans 16 amino acids. The CDR3 loop reads CASSKVRGADDYGYTF. CDR3 coding DNA: TGTGCCAGCAGCAAAGTACGCGGGGCAGACGACTATGGCTACACCTTC.

The V and J genes are TRBV28 and TRBJ2-7; 10 bases map to TRBD1. The V segment lost 7 bases and the J segment 0 bases; nucleotides outside the gene matches: 3. Germline CDR1 is MDHEN and CDR2 is SYDVKM. The length of the CDR3 is 14 residues. In DNA, the CDR3 is TGTGCCAGCATTAGACAGGGGGCCTCCTACGAGCAGTACTTC. This encodes CASIRQGASYEQYF.

A few counts support this clone. The chain joins TRBV10-3 to TRBJ1-2; D unclear. This CDR3 comprises 13 residues. The germline V gene encodes CDR1 ENHRY and CDR2 SYGVKD. Trimming took 10 bases from V and 2 from J, leaving 14 bases between them. The CDR3 nucleotides are TGTGCCACCAGAGCGGAGATAAACTATGGCTACACCTTC. Protein product: CATRAEINYGYTF.

This chain links TRBV2 with TRBJ2-5, with 8 positions matching TRBD2. The CDR3 contains 15 residues. CDR1 is SNHLY, CDR2 FYNNEI, per germline. The V segment lost 6 bases and the J segment 5 bases; nucleotides outside the gene matches: 11. The CDR3 sequence is CASSSARGAGETQYF. The CDR3 nucleotides are TGTGCCAGCAGCTCTGCGCGGGGGGCAGGGGAGACCCAGTACTTC.

The V call is TRBV7-2, the J call TRBJ2-3; 14 bases agree with TRBD2. The CDR3 is made up of 15 amino acids. Germline loops: CDR1 SGHTA, CDR2 FQGNSA. V dropped 3 bases and J dropped 6; count of bases not matched to a gene: 2. CDR3 residues: CASSLGLAGEDTQYF. CDR3 coding DNA: TGTGCCAGCAGCTTGGGACTAGCGGGAGAGGATACGCAGTATTTT.

V gene TRBV27 combines with J gene TRBJ2-7; a possible D gene is TRBD1 (6 bases). From germline, CDR1 is MNHEY and CDR2 SMNVEV (reference sequence). Trimming cost V 3 bases and J 3 bases, with 15 bases left between them. The CDR3 is 15 residues long. Here the CDR3 reads CASSLLGRGYYEQYF. The CDR3 region has the DNA TGTGCCAGCAGTTTGCTGGGCAGGGGCTACTACGAGCAGTACTTC.

This clone was recorded only once. The chain uses TRBV21-1 and TRBJ2-7; the table's D gene call, TRBD2, was not cross checked with the DNA. TRBV21-1 is an annotated pseudogene. The CDR3 is 14 residues long. In nucleotides, the CDR3 is TGTGCCAGCAGCAAAGCCGGGATACGCTACGAGCAGTACTTC. Its protein product is CASSKAGIRYEQYF.

This clone was counted once. The rearrangement joins TRBV5-1 to TRBJ1-2; D might be TRBD1 (5 bases). The CDR3 spans 14 residues. Germline V lookup: CDR1 SGHRS, CDR2 YFSETQ. V lost 0 bases and J 6 bases, leaving 12 bases between the germline ends. DNA for the CDR3: TGCGCCAGCAGCTTGGTTCCAGGGTCAAATGGCTACACCTTC. It translates to CASSLVPGSNGYTF.

This chain uses TRBV5-1 with TRBJ1-2, with D tentatively TRBD1 (5 bases). Germline V gene lookup returns CDR1 SGHRS and CDR2 YFSETQ. The V end lost 5 bases, the J end lost 4 bases, and 12 bases lay between the germline ends. CDR3 length: 13 amino acids. The DNA for the CDR3 is TGCGCCAGCAGACCAGACAGCCCCTATGGCTACACCTTC. Residues: CASRPDSPYGYTF.

CDR3 in amino acids: CASSPSGGAENEQFF. CDR3 nucleotide sequence: TGTGCCAGTAGTCCTAGCGGGGGGGCTGAAAATGAGCAGTTCTTC. The V and J genes are TRBV19 and TRBJ2-1; 12 bases map to TRBD2. This CDR3 spans 15 amino acids. Germline trimming cut 5 bases from V and 7 bases from J; bases unmatched to any gene: 6. Germline V gene lookup returns CDR1 LNHDA and CDR2 SQIVND (reference sequence).

The genes are TRBV5-4 and TRBJ1-2; TRBD1 might be the D (6 bases). CDR3 length: 14 amino acids. CDR1 and CDR2 (germline): SGHNT, YYREEE (reference sequence). V shed 4 bases and J shed 1 base, with 11 bases lying between them. The CDR3 sequence: CASSPDSLNYGYTF. CDR3 DNA: TGTGCCAGCAGCCCGGACAGTCTTAACTATGGCTACACCTTC. Full variable domain (outside the CDR3, taken from reference TRBV5-4 and TRBJ1-2): ETGVTQSPTHLIKTRGQQVTLRCSSQSGHNTVSWYQQALGQGPQFIFQYYREEENGRGNFPPRFSGLQFPNYSSELNVNALELDDSALYLCASSPDSLNYGYTFGSGTRLTVV.

The V and J genes are TRBV3-1 (or the pseudogene TRBV3-2) and TRBJ1-2; D gene uncertain. Germline CDR1 LGHDT, CDR2 YNNKEL (reference sequence). CDR3 length equals 13 residues. The germline V and J ends were trimmed by 0 bases and 5 bases, with 7 bases remaining between them. In DNA form, the CDR3 reads TGTGCCAGCAGCCAAGAGGGCCGGTATGGCTACACCTTC. Protein: CASSQEGRYGYTF.

The rearrangement uses TRBV27 and TRBJ1-5; 8 nucleotides align to TRBD1. The CDR3 covers 15 residues. The V gene's germline CDR1 is MNHEY and CDR2 SMNVEV (reference sequence). The trim removed 6 bases at V and 4 bases at J, leaving 8 bases unmatched. CDR3 sequence: CASSPGTGGNQPQHF. CDR3 in DNA: TGTGCCAGCAGCCCCGGGACAGGAGGGAATCAGCCCCAGCATTTT.

The chain has TRBV20-1 and TRBJ1-4; tentatively, D is TRBD1 (5 bases). Germline CDR1 and CDR2: DFQATT and SNEGSKA (reference sequence). The V end lost 3 bases, the J end lost 4 bases, and 18 bases lay between the germline ends. This CDR3 is 16 amino acids long. DNA for the CDR3: TGCAGTGCTAGTCCCAGGCAGGGTGTGGTTAATGAAAAACTGTTTTTT. Residues: CSASPRQGVVNEKLFF.

The rearrangement joins TRBV7-8 to TRBJ2-1, with 8 bases that match TRBD2. This CDR3 is built from 15 residues. The germline V gene encodes CDR1 SGHVS and CDR2 FQNEAQ. The V segment lost 3 bases and the J segment 6 bases; nucleotides outside the gene matches: 7. CDR3 sequence: CASSLSGGAGNEQFF. The CDR3 DNA sequence: TGTGCCAGCAGCTTGTCGGGGGGGGCTGGCAATGAGCAGTTCTTC.

The chain carries TRBV10-2 and TRBJ1-1, with TRBD1 identical over 8 bases. With V trimmed by 11 bases and J by 1 base, 3 bases remained unmatched. The CDR3 contains 12 residues. The germline CDR1 and CDR2 sequences are WSHSY and SAAADI. CDR3 sequence: CAGGTGNTEAFF. Written as DNA, the CDR3 is TGCGCCGGGGGGACAGGGAACACTGAAGCTTTCTTT.

The chain couples TRBV12-2 to TRBJ1-5; the table assigns TRBD1, which was not confirmed against the DNA. TRBV12-2 is noted as a pseudogene. There are 15 residues in the CDR3. CDR3 coding DNA: TGTGCAAGTCGCTTAGGGGGCCCTGACAATCAGCCCCAGCATTTT. It specifies CASRLGGPDNQPQHF.